This TCR beta chain was profiled in a study of breast tumors, draining lymph nodes, adjacent tissues. General study points: That most tumor T cells come from lymph nodes remained unproven. Findings are consistent with lymph node origin and intratumoral expansion of most tumor T cells. Compared with lymph nodes, tumors were less diverse; compared with nontumor tissue, more. Luminal-like breast cancer showed significantly greater tumor-nontumor repertoire similarity than basal-like breast cancer did.

The lymph nodes were axillary draining lymph nodes from breast cancer patients. TCRdb recomputed calls from the multiplex PCR reads with MiXCR, one row per CDR3 protein. Of about 130,000 distinct CDR3 sequences in the sample, approximately 21% are singletons; the top ten hold 2% to 2.5%. CDR1 and CDR2 (germline): KGHSH, LQKENI. This CDR3 contains 17 residues. The V and J ends lost 8 bases and 3 bases, in that order; junction bases with no gene match: 10. This clonotype was seen a few times. Its antigen remains unknown. The chain recombines TRBV18 with TRBJ2-2, with 12 bases fitting TRBD2. The TCR sequence derives from a female donor with breast cancer. Some clones in this sample may be carry-over from other donors' samples. Sequencing was performed on axillary lymph node tissue. The CDR3 protein is CASRRLAGGSDTGELFF. The CDR3 nucleotides read TGTGCCAGCAGACGGCTAGCGGGAGGGTCGGACACCGGGGAGCTGTTTTTT.